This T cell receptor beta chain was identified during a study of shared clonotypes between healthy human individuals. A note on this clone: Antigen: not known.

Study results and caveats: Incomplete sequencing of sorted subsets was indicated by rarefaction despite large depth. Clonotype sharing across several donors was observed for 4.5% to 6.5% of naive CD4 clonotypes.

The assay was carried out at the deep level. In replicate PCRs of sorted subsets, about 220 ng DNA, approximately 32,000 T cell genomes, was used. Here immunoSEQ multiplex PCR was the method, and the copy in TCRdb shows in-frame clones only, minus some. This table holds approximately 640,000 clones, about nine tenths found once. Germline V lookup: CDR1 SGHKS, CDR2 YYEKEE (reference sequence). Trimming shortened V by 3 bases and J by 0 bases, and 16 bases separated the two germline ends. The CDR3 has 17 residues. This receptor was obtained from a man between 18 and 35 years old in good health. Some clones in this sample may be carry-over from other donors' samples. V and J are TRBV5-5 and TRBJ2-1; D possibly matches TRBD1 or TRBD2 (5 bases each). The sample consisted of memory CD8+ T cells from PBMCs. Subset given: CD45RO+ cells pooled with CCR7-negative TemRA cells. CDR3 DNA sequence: TGTGCCAGCAGCTGGGGGAATAAGGGTAGCTCCTACAATGAGCAGTTCTTC. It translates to CASSWGNKGSSYNEQFF.